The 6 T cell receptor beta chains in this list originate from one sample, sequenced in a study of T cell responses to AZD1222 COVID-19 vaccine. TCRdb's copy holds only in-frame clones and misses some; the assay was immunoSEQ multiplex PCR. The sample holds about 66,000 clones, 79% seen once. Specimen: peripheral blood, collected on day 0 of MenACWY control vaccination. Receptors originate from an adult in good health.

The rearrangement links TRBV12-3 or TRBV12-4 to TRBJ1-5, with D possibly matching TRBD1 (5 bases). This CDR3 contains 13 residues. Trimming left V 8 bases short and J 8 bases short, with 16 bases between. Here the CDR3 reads CASSRGFLEPQHF. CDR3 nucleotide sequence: TGTGCCAGCTCAAGGGGATTTTTGGAGCCCCAGCATTTT.

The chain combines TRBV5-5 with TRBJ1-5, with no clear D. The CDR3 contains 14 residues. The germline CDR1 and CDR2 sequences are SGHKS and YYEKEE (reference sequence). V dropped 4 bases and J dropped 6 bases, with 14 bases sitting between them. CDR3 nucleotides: TGTGCCAGCAGCCCTAGAGGGCAGTCTCAGCCCCAGCATTTT. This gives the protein CASSPRGQSQPQHF.

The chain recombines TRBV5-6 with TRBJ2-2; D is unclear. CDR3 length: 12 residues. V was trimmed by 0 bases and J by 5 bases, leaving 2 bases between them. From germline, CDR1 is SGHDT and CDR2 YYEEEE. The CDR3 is CASSLETGELFF. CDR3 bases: TGTGCCAGCAGCTTGGAAACCGGGGAGCTGTTTTTT.

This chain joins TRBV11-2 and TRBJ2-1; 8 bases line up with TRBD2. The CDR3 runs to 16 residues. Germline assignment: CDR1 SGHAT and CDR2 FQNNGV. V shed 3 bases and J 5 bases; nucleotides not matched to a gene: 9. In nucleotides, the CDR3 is TGTGCCAGCAGCTTTGGTGTCGGGAGGGGACACAATGAGCAGTTCTTC. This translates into CASSFGVGRGHNEQFF.

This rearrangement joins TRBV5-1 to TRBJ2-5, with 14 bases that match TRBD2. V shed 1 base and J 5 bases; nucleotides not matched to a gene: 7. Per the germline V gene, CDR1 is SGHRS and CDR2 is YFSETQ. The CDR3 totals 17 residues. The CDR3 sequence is CASSLLGTSGGSETQYF. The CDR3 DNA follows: TGCGCCAGCAGCTTGTTAGGGACTAGCGGGGGATCGGAGACCCAGTACTTC.

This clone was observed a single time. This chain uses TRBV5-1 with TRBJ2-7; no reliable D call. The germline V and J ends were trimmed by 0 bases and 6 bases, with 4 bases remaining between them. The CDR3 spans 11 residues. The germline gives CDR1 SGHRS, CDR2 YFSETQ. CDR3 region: CASSLGFEQYF. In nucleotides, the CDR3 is TGCGCCAGCAGCTTGGGTTTCGAGCAGTACTTC.